This TCR beta chain is drawn from a study of cytomegalovirus exposure and HLA in healthy donors (dated by TCRdb to the late 2010s). In terms of the full investigation: In an earlier analysis of roughly 500 of the donors, roughly 300 Gb of sequence data and 117 million unique TCR beta sequences from roughly 180 million T cells were reported. A handful of DR-DQ haplotypes were handled as single units for association and clustering because linkage in the cohort was strong. High-throughput TCR immunosequencing, statistical association of individual TCRs with disease status, and machine learning were combined to predict cytomegalovirus infection status. An early release that covered roughly 600 HLA-typed donors contained approximately 300 gigabases of sequencing data and 80 million or so unique TCR sequences. The T cell repertoires of 700 or so subjects were profiled by immunosequencing and related to cytomegalovirus serostatus. In a later analysis, previously published TCR beta repertoires from 670 or so donors were re-analyzed and high-resolution HLA genotyping was added so that TCR occurrence patterns could be studied. Rather than using new phenotypic data, the later analysis identified candidate immune exposures from TCR beta sequences and from how often those sequences occurred across donors. In an earlier analysis of a few hundred of the donors, high-throughput TCR beta sequencing was used to judge whether each TCR beta V gene segment behaved as functional or pseudogenic. The number of typed donors differed by locus: about 620-630 for A, B, C, DRB1 and DQB1; approximately 520 for DQA1; approximately 600 for DPA1; and some 430 for DPB1. Donor age, sex, ethnicity and CMV serostatus were compiled alongside the repertoire data. The study was designed to test whether signatures of past pathogen exposure could be identified by cataloging public T cell receptors. The genetic ancestry cluster associated with self-reported Caucasian donors included over 65% of the approximately 400 genotyped donors. A later genetic analysis took genome-wide SNP genotypes for about 60% of the roughly 670 donors and used that subset as a discovery cohort. All discovery cohort repertoires had been generated on a single sequencing platform. Among about 360 genotyped donors of the cohort, an average of around 240,000 unique TCR beta nucleotide sequences were sequenced per donor, roughly 18% of them non-productive. Besides the first cohort of 500 to 700 subjects, a separate validation cohort made up of some 110 different subjects was used. HLA typing included class I and class II loci at four-digit resolution.

General conclusions and limits of the study: Presence/absence analyses assumed roughly uniform sequencing depth across donors, an assumption that may not hold. A cluster of highly shared sequence variants was judged likely to represent a technical artifact of the sequencing pipeline. In vitro tests confirmed that three of the cytomegalovirus-associated TCR beta chains recognize cytomegalovirus antigens. Compared with equally common non-associated chains, HLA-associated TCR beta chains in a later analysis were more clonally expanded and had lower generation probabilities. The study listed 164 TCR beta chains as associated with cytomegalovirus. A later analysis associated some 17,000 TCR beta sequences with specific HLA alleles at a false discovery rate of 0.05. HLA typing was unavailable for some donors at each locus, so association tests used only the typed subset. CMV serostatus was the only immune exposure information available for the cohort. Correlated functional status among segregating V segments might reflect linkage disequilibrium, but an unknown experimental factor could not be ruled out. V-gene and J-gene trimming of TCR beta chains was associated with a missense DCLRE1C variant in a later genetic analysis, and the association was replicated in an independent cohort. In a later analysis, the rate of TCR association differed among HLA loci, with DRB1 alleles having the most associated TCRs and HLA-C alleles having the fewest. According to a later genetic analysis, donors in an Asian-associated ancestry cluster had fewer N-insertions in productive TCRs than the approximately 650-donor mean. The authors suggested that the approach could potentially be extended to other disease states and immunological phenotypes. Assigning TCR associations to individual alleles was difficult when HLA alleles, especially DR and DQ, strongly co-occurred. In both the original and validation cohorts, the classifier was reported to diagnose cytomegalovirus status with high specificity and sensitivity. Some IMGT-functional V segments, including TRBV6-2 and TRBV6-3, could not be distinguished by the 87-base-pair reads and were therefore excluded. While some public TCRs were present in many individuals, most TCR sequences turned up only very rarely across donors. Because counts were too low, fewer than 20 rarely observed V segments, including chromosome 9 orphons, were excluded from the earlier analysis of 587 of the donors. Only TCR beta chains were sequenced in this cohort, and the absence of alpha or paired-chain data limited detectable features. A further reported finding was that TCR beta sequences accurately predicted the HLA-A and HLA-B alleles for most subjects in the first cohort. A later analysis found that most CMV-associated TCR beta chains appeared HLA-restricted, with HLA associations seemingly driven largely by CMV exposure. In a later analysis, several top co-occurrence clusters were reported to appear linked to parvovirus B19, influenza, CMV and Epstein-Barr virus. An earlier analysis of approximately 600 of the donors showed that most TCR beta V segments appeared in productive rearrangements either about 90% or about 30% of the time, which broadly matched IMGT annotations.

Preparation of the library involved the immunoSEQ multiplex PCR assay. For the multiplex PCR, a mixture combining 60 forward primers for TCR Vbeta segments and 13 reverse primers for TCR Jbeta segments was used. A multiplex PCR assay on genomic DNA amplified the CDR3 region of rearranged TCR beta genes. On the Illumina HiSeq System, the amplified TCR beta libraries were sequenced as 87-base-pair reads. The published analysis was carried out like this. In a later analysis, roughly 80 million unique TCR beta chains were counted across the 500 to 850 repertoires, and roughly 11 million of these chains were shared by at least two donors. A nearest-neighbor algorithm error-corrected the raw reads and collapsed the reads into unique sequences, merging closely related sequences to remove PCR and sequencing errors. To assign V, D and J gene segments, CDR3 sequences were aligned to IMGT reference sequences. For a sequence to be retained, at least a six-nucleotide match to both a V gene segment and a J gene segment was required. Rearrangements were classified as productive when the CDR3 lacked stop codons and remained in frame with V and J, and all other rearrangements were classified as non-productive. CDR3 was defined by IMGT convention, running from the second conserved V-encoded cysteine to the conserved J-encoded phenylalanine. Sequences without an unambiguous match to a single V gene segment were excluded from the earlier analysis of approximately 600 of the donors. In an earlier analysis of 587 of the donors, V segments were called functional above 56.7% productive rearrangements and were called segregating when the between-donor standard deviation exceeded 5%. To diagnose cytomegalovirus status from the catalog of TCR beta chain sequences, a statistical classification framework was built. A later analysis assigned V and J genes by comparing TCR nucleotide sequences with IMGT/GENE-DB human TR gene sequences. The TCRdist pipeline was used in a later analysis to assign CDR3 sequences and most-parsimonious VDJ recombination scenarios. A later analysis defined each TCR beta chain by its CDR3 amino acid sequence plus V-gene family, and excluded reads lacking a unique V-gene family. To address suspected cross-contamination and a sequencing artifact, a later analysis removed a few hundred highly shared, low-generation-probability nucleotide sequences. In a later analysis, a clonal expansion index for each public chain was calculated from normalized within-repertoire ranks of inferred template counts. Generation probabilities in a later analysis came from a VDJ recombination model fitted to out-of-frame rearrangements, and those results were checked against IGoR. In a later analysis, hypergeometric tests were used to score TCR-TCR, TCR-HLA and TCR-CMV co-occurrence, with a repertoire-size bias correction applied to TCR pairs. To estimate false discovery rates, a later analysis permuted the HLA or CMV assignments 20 times. In a later analysis, co-occurring TCRs were grouped with DBSCAN, and TCRdist sequence similarity was added when clustering was performed within HLA-allele-positive subsets. Co-occurrence clustering excluded repertoires with fewer than 30,000 or more than 120,000 public chains, plus five with anomalous nucleotide sharing. Drawn from immuneACCESS, this table holds only the in-frame rearrangements with V and J called that TCRdb kept. Clones are partly lost; checked studies trace under half to an unresolved V gene and leave the rest unexplained. That table furnishes V, J and clone size, whereas the DNA furnished D and trimming. This sample holds fewer than 200,000 clones; 87% were observed only once. The ten largest clones take up around 0.21% of the sample.

As to this clone: The antigen it recognizes is unknown. No base qualities exist here, and no much larger clone lies one base off it.

The junction carries 16 bases between V and J, which are trimmed by 2 bases and 6 bases respectively. CDR1 and CDR2, per the germline V gene, are SGHTA and FQGTGA. From the cysteine up to the phenylalanine, the CDR3 has a length of 16 residues. Only CDR3 DNA is held: 48 bases, read in frame from base 1. The cohort consisted of approximately 670 healthy bone marrow donors. Cohort members were all nominally healthy when sampled, although unrecorded immune exposures were likely present. The donor was CMV seronegative and was included in the group of hundreds of seronegative cohort members. Each donor provided a peripheral blood sample, and peripheral blood mononuclear cells were used for TCR beta sequencing. The Qiagen DNeasy Blood Extraction Kit was used to extract genomic DNA from the blood cell samples.

This sequence was found in a girl in the first two years of life in good health and CMV-seronegative. Sequenced input: PBMCs. Recombination joined TRBV7-3 with TRBJ2-2; TRBD2 is perhaps the D gene, given 5 matching bases. At the DNA level, the sequence is TGTGCCAGCAGCTTACGCCTAACTAGTCAGGCCGGGGAGCTGTTTTTT. This gives the protein CASSLRLTSQAGELFF.